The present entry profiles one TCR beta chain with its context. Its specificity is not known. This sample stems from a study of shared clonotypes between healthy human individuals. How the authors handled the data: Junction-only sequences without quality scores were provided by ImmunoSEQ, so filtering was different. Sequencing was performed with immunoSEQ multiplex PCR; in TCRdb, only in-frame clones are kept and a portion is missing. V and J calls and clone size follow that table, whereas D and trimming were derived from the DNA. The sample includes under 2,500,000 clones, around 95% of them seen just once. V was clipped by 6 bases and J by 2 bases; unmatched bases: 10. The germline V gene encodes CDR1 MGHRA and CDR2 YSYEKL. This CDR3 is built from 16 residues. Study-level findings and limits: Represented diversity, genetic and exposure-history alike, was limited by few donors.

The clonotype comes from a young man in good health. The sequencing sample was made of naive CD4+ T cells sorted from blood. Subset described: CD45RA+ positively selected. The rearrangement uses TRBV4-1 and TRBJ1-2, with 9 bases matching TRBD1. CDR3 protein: CASRPLDRGWNYGYTF. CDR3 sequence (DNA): TGCGCCAGCAGACCCCTTGACAGGGGGTGGAACTATGGCTACACCTTC.